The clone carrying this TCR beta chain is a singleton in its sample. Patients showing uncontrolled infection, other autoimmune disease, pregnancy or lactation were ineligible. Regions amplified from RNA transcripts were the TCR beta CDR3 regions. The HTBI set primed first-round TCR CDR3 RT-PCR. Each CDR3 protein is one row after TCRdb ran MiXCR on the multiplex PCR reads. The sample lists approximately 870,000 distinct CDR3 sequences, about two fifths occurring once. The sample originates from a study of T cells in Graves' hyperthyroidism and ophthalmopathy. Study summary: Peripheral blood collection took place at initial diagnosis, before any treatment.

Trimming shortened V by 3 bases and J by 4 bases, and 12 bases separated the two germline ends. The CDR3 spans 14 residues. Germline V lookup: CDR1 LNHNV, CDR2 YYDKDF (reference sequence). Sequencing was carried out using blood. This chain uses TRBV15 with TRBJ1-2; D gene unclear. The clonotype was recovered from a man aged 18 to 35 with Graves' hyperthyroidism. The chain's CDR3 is CATSSPPGPYGYTF. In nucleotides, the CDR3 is TGTGCCACCAGCAGCCCCCCCGGACCCTATGGCTACACCTTC.